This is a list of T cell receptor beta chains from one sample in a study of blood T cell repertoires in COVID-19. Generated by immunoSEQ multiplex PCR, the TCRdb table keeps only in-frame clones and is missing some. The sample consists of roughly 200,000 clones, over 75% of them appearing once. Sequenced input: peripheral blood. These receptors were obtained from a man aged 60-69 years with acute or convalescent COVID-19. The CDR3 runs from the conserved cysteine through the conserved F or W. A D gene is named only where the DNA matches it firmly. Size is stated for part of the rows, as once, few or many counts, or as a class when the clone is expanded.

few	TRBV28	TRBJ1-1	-	CASSGGATVDAFF	TGTGCCAGCAGTGGCGGCGCGACAGTCGACGCTTTCTTT
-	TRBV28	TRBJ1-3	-	CASSFSSGSSGNTIYF	TGTGCCAGCAGTTTCTCTTCTGGGAGCTCTGGAAACACCATATATTTT
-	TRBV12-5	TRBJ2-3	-	CASGLVLFGAGGRTDTQYF	TGTGCTAGTGGTTTGGTACTTTTCGGAGCAGGGGGGAGAACGGATACGCAGTATTTT
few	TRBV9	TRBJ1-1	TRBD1	CASSVVGQGLSTEAFF	TGTGCCAGCAGCGTAGTCGGACAGGGGTTGAGCACTGAAGCTTTCTTT
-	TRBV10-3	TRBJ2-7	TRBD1	CAISPGQGPNEQYF	TGTGCCATCAGCCCGGGACAGGGTCCCAACGAGCAGTACTTC
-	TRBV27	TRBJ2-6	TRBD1	CASSLSRGPGANVLTF	TGTGCCAGCAGTTTATCGAGGGGGCCAGGGGCCAACGTCCTGACTTTC
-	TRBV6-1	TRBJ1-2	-	CASSASSAGDDYGYTF	TGTGCCAGCAGTGCCTCGAGTGCAGGGGATGACTATGGCTACACCTTC
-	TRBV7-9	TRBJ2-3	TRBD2	CASSLASGRAADTQYF	TGTGCCAGCAGCTTAGCTAGCGGGAGGGCCGCAGATACGCAGTATTTT
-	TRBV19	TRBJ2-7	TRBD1	CASSPGQASHEQYF	TGTGCCAGTAGCCCGGGACAGGCCTCTCACGAGCAGTACTTC
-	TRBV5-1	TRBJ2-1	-	CASSLDGSGYNEQFF	TGCGCCAGCAGCTTGGACGGGAGCGGATACAATGAGCAGTTCTTC
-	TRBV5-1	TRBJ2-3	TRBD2	CASSLGLAATTDTQYF	TGCGCCAGCAGCTTGGGTCTAGCGGCTACTACAGATACGCAGTATTTT
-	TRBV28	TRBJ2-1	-	CASSLPRPLHGGQFF	TGTGCCAGCAGTTTACCCCGCCCTCTTCACGGCGGGCAGTTCTTC